The 16 T cell receptor beta chains in this list originate from one sample, sequenced in a study of OX40 agonist ivuxolimab in advanced cancers. The data were produced by immunoSEQ multiplex PCR, yet TCRdb's version contains in-frame clones alone and is incomplete. The sample comprises tens of thousands of clones, nearly 90% of which are singletons, and about 12% rests with the top ten. The source was CD4+ or CD8+ T cells sorted from blood, collected in a trial of the OX40 agonist ivuxolimab. The origin of the receptors is an adult with an advanced solid tumor such as melanoma, head and neck, liver or kidney cancer.

The chain recombines TRBV7-9 with TRBJ2-4, with D unresolved. V shed 0 bases and J shed 6 bases, with 9 bases lying between them. Germline CDR1 SEHNR, CDR2 FQNEAQ (reference sequence). The CDR3 runs 14 residues. Written as DNA, the CDR3 is TGTGCCAGCAGCTTAGCAGGCCGGAGAAACATTCAGTACTTC. This codes for CASSLAGRRNIQYF.

This chain joins TRBV12-2 and TRBJ2-1; no check of the table's D call, TRBD2, against the DNA was made. TRBV12-2 is noted as a pseudogene. The length of the CDR3 is 16 residues. CDR3 protein: CASRFRLAGTYNEQFF. The DNA for the CDR3 is TGTGCAAGTCGCTTCAGACTAGCGGGGACTTACAATGAGCAGTTCTTC.

This chain's CDR3 is CASSLGYGSTDTQYF. DNA of the CDR3: TGTGCCAGCAGCTTAGGATACGGGAGCACAGATACGCAGTATTTT. This chain connects TRBV7-9 to TRBJ2-3; D remains unclear. CDR1 SEHNR and CDR2 FQNEAQ come from the germline V gene (reference sequence). V lost 1 base, J lost 0 bases, and 8 bases lay in between. This CDR3 is built from 15 residues.

J is TRBJ1-3 and V is TRBV30; D is uncertain. Germline CDR1 is GTSNPN and CDR2 is SVGIG (reference sequence). CDR3 size: 15 residues. Trimming took off 2 bases at V and 0 bases at J, with 11 bases between the two ends. DNA of the CDR3: TGTGCCTGGAGTTCGTACAGCAACTCTGGAAACACCATATATTTT. It yields the protein CAWSSYSNSGNTIYF.

The chain employs TRBV11-3 and TRBJ1-5, with no clear D. The CDR3 has 16 amino acids. Germline V gives CDR1 SGHNT, CDR2 YENEEA. V gave up 4 bases and J gave up 5 bases, with 18 bases separating them. In DNA form, the CDR3 reads TGTGCCAGCAGCTCCGGACGGTCCTCCCCACATCAGCCCCAGCATTTT. Translation gives CASSSGRSSPHQPQHF.

The rearrangement uses TRBV23-1 and TRBJ1-1, with D perhaps matching TRBD1 (5 bases). TRBV23-1 is treated as an ORF (open reading frame) with a function not yet certain. Trimming left V 0 bases short and J 0 bases short, with 11 bases between. The CDR3 spans 16 residues. CDR3 residues: CASSQSVDRLNTEAFF. In nucleotides, the CDR3 is TGCGCCAGCAGTCAATCTGTTGACAGACTGAACACTGAAGCTTTCTTT.

This chain uses TRBV6-1 with TRBJ1-5; D is unclear. Trimming cost V 1 base and J 1 base, with 2 bases left between them. The CDR3 is made up of 13 amino acids. Per germline, CDR1 MNHNS and CDR2 SASEGT. Here the CDR3 reads CASSEGSNQPQHF. The CDR3 DNA is TGTGCCAGCAGTGAAGGGAGCAATCAGCCCCAGCATTTT.

This chain joins TRBV9 and TRBJ1-3; 7 bases map to TRBD1. V lost 4 bases, J lost 4 bases, and 11 bases stayed unmatched. This CDR3 comprises 16 residues. In germline, CDR1 is SGDLS, CDR2 YYNGEE. The CDR3 loop reads CASSTGQSVIGNTIYF. CDR3 DNA sequence: TGTGCCAGCAGCACGGGACAGTCGGTCATCGGAAACACCATATATTTT.

The chain is built from TRBV28 and TRBJ1-2, with 9 bases aligning to TRBD1. The V segment lost 5 bases and the J segment 7 bases; nucleotides outside the gene matches: 8. There are 14 residues in the CDR3. The germline V gene has CDR1 MDHEN and CDR2 SYDVKM. The CDR3 DNA is TGTGCCAGCAGTACCCTAGGGACAGGGAGTGGCTACACCTTC. It codes for CASSTLGTGSGYTF.

This clone was detected only once. The chain couples TRBV19 to TRBJ2-1; 10 bases are shared with TRBD2. V lost 6 bases to trimming and J lost 2 bases; unmatched junction nucleotides: 1. This CDR3 has 14 amino acids. Germline CDR1 is LNHDA and CDR2 is SQIVND (reference sequence). This CDR3 is CASSGLAAYNEQFF. The CDR3 coding sequence is TGTGCCAGTAGCGGACTAGCGGCCTACAATGAGCAGTTCTTC.

This clone has a single count. The chain combines TRBV2 with TRBJ2-1; no firm D call. Looked up from germline, CDR1 is SNHLY and CDR2 is FYNNEI. The CDR3 spans 13 residues. The V gene lost 4 bases and the J gene lost 5 bases, with 9 bases spanning the gap. The CDR3 sequence: CASSVARHNEQFF. The CDR3 region has the DNA TGTGCCAGCAGTGTCGCTCGGCACAATGAGCAGTTCTTC.

Here the CDR3 DNA reads TGTGCCAGCAGTTTGGGGGGAGGCGGTCAGCCCCAGCATTTT. This translates into CASSLGGGGQPQHF. The chain combines TRBV27 with TRBJ1-5; D is possibly TRBD1 (5 bases). CDR1 is MNHEY and CDR2 is SMNVEV in the germline V gene (reference sequence). V lost 3 bases, J lost 6 bases, and 12 bases lay in between. CDR3 length equals 14 residues.

This sequence joins TRBV2 and TRBJ2-1; 12 bases match TRBD2. The length of the CDR3 is 15 residues. After removal of 11 bases from V and 7 bases from J, the junction contained 12 bases not matched to a gene. From germline, CDR1 is SNHLY and CDR2 FYNNEI. CDR3 amino acids: CAGAGGLAGLNEQFF. The CDR3 bases are TGTGCCGGAGCAGGGGGACTAGCGGGCCTAAATGAGCAGTTCTTC.

V gene TRBV6-5 combines with J gene TRBJ1-1; D may be TRBD1 (5 bases). Germline CDR1 MNHEY, CDR2 SVGAGI. V dropped 0 bases and J dropped 0 bases, with 8 bases sitting between them. This CDR3 is 15 amino acids long. The CDR3 protein is CASSYSGTVNTEAFF. The CDR3 DNA is TGTGCCAGCAGTTACTCCGGGACGGTGAACACTGAAGCTTTCTTT.

This chain uses TRBV14 with TRBJ2-5; 13 bases map to TRBD2. The germline gives CDR1 SGHDN, CDR2 FVKESK. Trimming cost V 4 bases and J 5 bases; bases outside gene matches: 7. This CDR3 region has 16 residues. CDR3 in DNA: TGTGCCAGCAGCCTTTGGACTAGCGGGAGCTCGGAGACCCAGTACTTC. This translates into CASSLWTSGSSETQYF.

This chain connects TRBV19 to TRBJ1-5, with 7 bases fitting TRBD1. The germline V gene encodes CDR1 LNHDA and CDR2 SQIVND (reference sequence). The CDR3 has 14 residues. J gave up 8 bases and V 7 bases, and 11 bases lay outside the gene matches. CDR3 nucleotide sequence: TGTGCCAGTACTGGAGGGGCAGGGGGGGAGCCCCAGCATTTT. Amino acids: CASTGGAGGEPQHF. Full variable domain (missing parts from reference TRBV19 and TRBJ1-5): DGGITQSPKYLFRKEGQNVTLSCEQNLNHDAMYWYRQDPGQGLRLIYYSQIVNDFQKGDIAEGYSVSREKKESFPLTVTSAQKNPTAFYLCASTGGAGGEPQHFGDGTRLSIL.